Many counts were recorded for the clone carrying this TCR beta chain. V shed 6 bases and J 5 bases; nucleotides not matched to a gene: 10. The CDR3 spans 15 residues. Per the germline V gene, CDR1 is MNHNS and CDR2 is SASEGT. Construction of TCR beta libraries relied on iRepertoire HTBI primers and on Arm-PCR targeting CDR3 regions. MiXCR, applied by TCRdb to the multiplex PCR reads, yields one record per CDR3 protein. Of 450,000 to 700,000 distinct CDR3 sequences detected, about 14% appear once; the ten largest clones hold roughly a tenth. Time point in this sample: newly diagnosed GD, antithyroid drugs for less than 3 months. With RNA extracted from PBMCs as input, the TCR library was made. The patients were drawn from one endocrinology department in Xi'an, China. Roughly 10 milliliters of peripheral blood were drawn into EDTA tubes. The data originate from a study of regulatory T cells in long-lasting Graves disease.

These same records also appear under a second study, on T cells in Graves' hyperthyroidism and ophthalmopathy.

The sequencing here drew on peripheral blood mononuclear cells (PBMCs), taken at new diagnosis, from a patient treated with antithyroid drugs. This clonotype was sampled from a man aged 25-40 years with Graves disease. The J gene is TRBJ1-1, the V gene TRBV6-1; 9 bases are a match to TRBD1. The CDR3 nucleotides read TGTGCCAGCAGCAACCCGGGACAGGGCCATACTGAAGCTTTCTTT. Its protein product is CASSNPGQGHTEAFF.